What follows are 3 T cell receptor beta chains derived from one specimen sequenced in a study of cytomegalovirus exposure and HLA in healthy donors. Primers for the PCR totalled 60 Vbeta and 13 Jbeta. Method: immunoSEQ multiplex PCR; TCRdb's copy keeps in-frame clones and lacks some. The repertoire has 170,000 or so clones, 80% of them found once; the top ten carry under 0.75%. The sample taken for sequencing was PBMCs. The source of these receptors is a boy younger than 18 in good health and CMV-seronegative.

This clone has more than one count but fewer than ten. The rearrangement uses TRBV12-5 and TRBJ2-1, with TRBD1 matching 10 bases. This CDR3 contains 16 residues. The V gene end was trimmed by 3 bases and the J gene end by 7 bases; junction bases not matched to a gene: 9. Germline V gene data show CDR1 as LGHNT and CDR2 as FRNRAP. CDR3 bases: TGTGCTAGTGGTTTATGGGCGTGGGACAGGGGAAATGAGCAGTTCTTC. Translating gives CASGLWAWDRGNEQFF.

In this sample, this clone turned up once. This CDR3 is CASSLDIGQGMNTEAFF. The CDR3 nucleotides are TGTGCCAGCAGCTTAGATATTGGACAGGGAATGAACACTGAAGCTTTCTTT. The V gene is TRBV11-2, the J gene TRBJ1-1; TRBD1 matches at 8 bases. Germline CDR1 reads SGHAT; CDR2 reads FQNNGV. CDR3 length: 17 residues. V gave up 0 bases and J gave up 0 bases; unmatched junction bases: 6.

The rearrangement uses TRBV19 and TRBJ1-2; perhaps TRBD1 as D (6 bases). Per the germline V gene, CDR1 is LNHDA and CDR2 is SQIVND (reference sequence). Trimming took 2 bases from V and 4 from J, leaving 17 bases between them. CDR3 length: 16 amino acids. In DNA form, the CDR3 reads TGTGCCAGTAGTATAAAGGGCAGGGGCTCATCCTATGGCTACACCTTC. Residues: CASSIKGRGSSYGYTF.